One sample yielded the 29 T cell receptor beta chains listed below, sequenced in a study of blood T cell repertoires in COVID-19 (TCRdb year 2020). Library generation was performed with the immunoSEQ multiplex PCR assay. The table comes from immuneACCESS by way of TCRdb, which keeps in-frame sequences with V and J called. Part of the clones is missing from these tables; in studies checked, under half for an unresolved V gene and the rest for unknown reasons. The table for this sample lists some 240,000 clones; approximately 89% of them were counted only once. The ten largest clones capture 10% to 13% of the sample. The sequenced sample was peripheral blood. Receptors were obtained from an older woman with COVID-19, enrolled during active disease.

The chain couples TRBV7-2 to TRBJ1-3; D is possibly TRBD1 (5 bases). CDR3 size: 18 residues. Looked up from germline, CDR1 is SGHTA and CDR2 is FQGNSA. V lost 4 bases, J lost 0 bases, and 19 bases lay in between. The CDR3 protein is CASSSDRFGGASGNTIYF. In DNA form, the CDR3 reads TGTGCCAGCAGCTCGGACCGGTTTGGAGGGGCCTCTGGAAACACCATATATTTT.

The chain employs TRBV30 and TRBJ2-5, with D unresolved. Germline V gene data show CDR1 as GTSNPN and CDR2 as SVGIG (reference sequence). The CDR3 has 10 amino acids. The ends were cut back, 4 bases at V and 5 bases at J, with 5 bases in the middle. In nucleotides, the CDR3 is TGTGCCTGGAAGAGGGAGACCCAGTACTTC. It translates to CAWKRETQYF. Supplemented by reference TRBV30 and TRBJ2-5, the full variable domain reads SQTIHQWPATLVQPVGSPLSLECTVEGTSNPNLYWYRQAAGRGLQLLFYSVGIGQISSEVPQNLSASRPQDRQFILSSKKLLLSDSGFYLCAWKRETQYFGPGTRLLVL.

V and J are TRBV24-1 and TRBJ2-6; D unclear. Germline CDR1 is KGHDR and CDR2 is SFDVKD. Deletions cut 4 bases from V and 2 bases from J, with 5 bases between. This CDR3 is 14 amino acids long. DNA of the CDR3: TGTGCCACCAGTGACCGGGCTGGGGCCAACGTCCTGACTTTC. This encodes CATSDRAGANVLTF.

The DNA of the CDR3 is TGTGCCAGCACAGCAGACAGGGCGTTGGGCGAGCAGTACTTC. Translating gives CASTADRALGEQYF. The chain joins TRBV6-5 to TRBJ2-7; 7 bases are shared with TRBD1. V shed 7 bases and J 6 bases; nucleotides not matched to a gene: 12. Looked up from germline, CDR1 is MNHEY and CDR2 is SVGAGI. CDR3 length: 14 amino acids.

The chain employs TRBV4-1 and TRBJ2-4; a possible D gene is TRBD2 (7 bases). The germline V gene encodes CDR1 MGHRA and CDR2 YSYEKL. There are 14 residues in the CDR3. V lost 0 bases to trimming and J lost 9 bases, with 12 bases between them. The CDR3 DNA sequence: TGCGCCAGCAGCCAAGATTGGGGGGGCGGCATTCAGTACTTC. This sequence encodes CASSQDWGGGIQYF.

The V and J genes are TRBV2 and TRBJ1-6; tentative D call: TRBD1 (5 bases). In germline, CDR1 is SNHLY, CDR2 FYNNEI. The CDR3 length is 13 residues. Trimming took off 5 bases at V and 7 bases at J, with 9 bases between the two ends. The CDR3, as DNA: TGTGCCAGCAGTTCATACAGGAATTCACCCCTCCACTTT. It yields the protein CASSSYRNSPLHF.

This rearrangement joins TRBV18 to TRBJ2-1; TRBD1 might be the D (5 bases). The CDR3 sequence is 15 residues long. Trimming removed 1 base from V and 10 bases from J, with 17 bases in between. CDR1 and CDR2 (germline): KGHSH, LQKENI. CDR3 bases: TGTGCCAGCTCACCACGGGGCGGTATACCTCAGGAGCAGTTCTTC. Its protein product is CASSPRGGIPQEQFF.

The genes are TRBV28 and TRBJ2-7; TRBD2 agrees at 8 bases. V lost 5 bases, J lost 3 bases, and 6 bases stayed unmatched. The CDR3 covers 14 residues. The germline CDR1 and CDR2 sequences are MDHEN and SYDVKM. CDR3: CASSEPGLVYEQYF. The CDR3 DNA reads as TGTGCCAGCAGTGAACCGGGACTAGTCTACGAGCAGTACTTC.

The chain carries TRBV6-4 and TRBJ2-3; D is undetermined. The germline gives CDR1 MRHNA, CDR2 SNTAGT. The CDR3 covers 15 residues. The germline V and J ends were trimmed by 2 bases and 4 bases, with 13 bases remaining between them. This CDR3 reads CASSDQATTSDTQYF. CDR3 nucleotide sequence: TGTGCCAGCAGTGACCAAGCCACTACCTCAGATACGCAGTATTTT.

The rearrangement uses TRBV28 and TRBJ2-7; D is possibly TRBD2 (5 bases). CDR3 size: 13 residues. V was cut by 6 bases and J by 1 base, with 10 bases left in between. Per germline, CDR1 MDHEN and CDR2 SYDVKM. DNA for the CDR3: TGTGCCAGCAGGGGAGCAGTTTCCTACGAGCAGTACTTC. As protein: CASRGAVSYEQYF.

To note about this clone: At the DNA level, this CDR3 is encoded by other sequences in the same sample as well. The chain couples TRBV7-3 to TRBJ2-1, with no clear D. Germline-derived CDR1 and CDR2 are SGHTA and FQGTGA. Trimming removed 2 bases at V and 9 bases at J, with 5 bases between. CDR3 length equals 11 residues. The CDR3 loop is CASSLAGEQFF. DNA of the CDR3: TGTGCCAGCAGCTTAGCCGGTGAGCAGTTCTTC.

The CDR3 DNA follows: TGTGCCAGCAGCGGAAATAACAGGGGGCTTCCTAATCATCAGTACTTC. The encoded protein is CASSGNNRGLPNHQYF. The chain carries TRBV9 and TRBJ2-7; TRBD1 agrees at 9 bases. Per germline, CDR1 SGDLS and CDR2 YYNGEE. V lost 3 bases and J lost 10; bases outside the gene matches: 17. This CDR3 has 16 amino acids.

The chain is built from TRBV5-1 and TRBJ1-4; TRBD1 aligns across 7 bases. V lost 4 bases and J lost 4; bases outside the gene matches: 7. Germline CDR1 and CDR2: SGHRS and YFSETQ. The CDR3 contains 15 residues. The CDR3 region is CASSLTGQLNEKLFF. The CDR3 bases are TGCGCCAGCAGCCTGACGGGACAGCTTAATGAAAAACTGTTTTTT. Combining the CDR3 with reference TRBV5-1 and TRBJ1-4 gives the whole variable domain KAGVTQTPRYLIKTRGQQVTLSCSPISGHRSVSWYQQTPGQGLQFLFEYFSETQRNKGNFPGRFSGRQFSNSRSEMNVSTLELGDSALYLCASSLTGQLNEKLFFGSGTQLSVL.

This rearrangement joins TRBV4-2 to TRBJ1-5; 7 nucleotides align to TRBD1. Per germline, CDR1 LGHNA and CDR2 YNFKEQ. The CDR3 consists of 15 residues. Losses at the gene ends were 0 bases for V and 6 bases for J; bases not matched to a gene: 5. CDR3 protein: CASSQDRGSGQPQHF. The CDR3, as DNA: TGTGCCAGCAGCCAAGACAGGGGGTCCGGTCAGCCCCAGCATTTT.

The chain links TRBV6-5 to TRBJ1-1; D is ambiguous. Germline CDR1 and CDR2: MNHEY and SVGAGI. The CDR3 has 11 residues. V lost 6 bases and J lost 6, with 8 bases in between. DNA for the CDR3: TGTGCCAGCAGCCGTTCTTCTGAAGCTTTCTTT. Amino acid sequence: CASSRSSEAFF.

The V and J genes are TRBV4-3 and TRBJ1-2; 9 positions agree with TRBD1. The germline V gene encodes CDR1 LGHNA and CDR2 YSLEER. Germline trimming cut 3 bases from V and 1 base from J; bases unmatched to any gene: 6. The CDR3 covers 16 residues. The CDR3 DNA reads as TGCGCCAGCAGCCACGTCCCGGGACAGGGTAACTATGGCTACACCTTC. This gives the protein CASSHVPGQGNYGYTF.

The CDR3 coding sequence is TGTGCCAGTAGTGGGACAGGGTCTCAGCCCCAGCATTTT. Protein product: CASSGTGSQPQHF. The chain recombines TRBV19 with TRBJ1-5, with 9 bases that match TRBD1. This CDR3 contains 13 residues. Germline V gene data show CDR1 as LNHDA and CDR2 as SQIVND (reference sequence). J was trimmed by 6 bases and V by 5 bases; bases with no gene match: 2.

The J gene is TRBJ2-3, the V gene TRBV5-4; TRBD2 is a possible D gene (5 bases). CDR3 size: 13 residues. Germline V gene lookup returns CDR1 SGHNT and CDR2 YYREEE (reference sequence). Trimming pared 4 bases from V and 6 bases from J, leaving 12 bases between. Written as DNA, the CDR3 is TGTGCCAGCAGCCGAGTTCCGGGGGATACGCAGTATTTT. It translates to CASSRVPGDTQYF.

The V and J genes are TRBV29-1 and TRBJ1-2, with D tentatively TRBD1 (6 bases). Trimming cost V 6 bases and J 4 bases, with 12 bases left between them. Germline CDR1 is SQVTM and CDR2 is ANQGSEA. CDR3 length equals 12 residues. CDR3 sequence reads: CSVGQGRYGYTF. The CDR3 nucleotides are TGCAGCGTGGGGCAGGGGCGCTATGGCTACACCTTC.

The chain uses TRBV4-2 and TRBJ2-5, with 9 positions matching TRBD1. Germline lookup yields CDR1 LGHNA and CDR2 YNFKEQ. V was clipped by 6 bases and J by 5 bases; unmatched bases: 4. The CDR3 runs to 13 residues. The CDR3 region has the DNA TGTGCCAGCAGTCCAACAGGGGGCGAGACCCAGTACTTC. Protein product: CASSPTGGETQYF.

The chain uses TRBV7-2 and TRBJ1-1, with D tentatively TRBD1 (6 bases). The CDR3 sequence is 14 residues long. Trimming cost V 5 bases and J 8 bases, with 18 bases left between them. The V gene's germline CDR1 is SGHTA and CDR2 FQGNSA. The CDR3 sequence is CASSQGGLRGEAFF. For the CDR3, the DNA is TGTGCCAGCAGCCAAGGGGGACTAAGAGGCGAAGCTTTCTTT. Drawing the rest from reference TRBV7-2 and TRBJ1-1, the complete variable domain is GAGVSQSPSNKVTEKGKDVELRCDPISGHTALYWYRQSLGQGLEFLIYFQGNSAPDKSGLPSDRFSAERTGGSVSTLTIQRTQQEDSAVYLCASSQGGLRGEAFFGQGTRLTVV.

The V call is TRBV6-5, the J call TRBJ2-7; D not certain. V lost 2 bases, J lost 0 bases, and 11 bases lay in between. Germline CDR1 reads MNHEY; CDR2 reads SVGAGI. This CDR3 has 15 residues. CDR3 sequence: CASSYDLRSSYEQYF. CDR3 coding DNA: TGTGCCAGCAGTTACGATTTGAGGAGCTCCTACGAGCAGTACTTC.

This clone occurred once. The CDR3 loop reads CASSLALLASTDTQYF. The CDR3 nucleotides are TGCGCCAGCAGCTTGGCCTTACTAGCGAGCACAGATACGCAGTATTTT. This chain uses TRBV5-1 with TRBJ2-3; 7 nucleotides match TRBD2. The CDR3 extends over 16 amino acids. V lost 0 bases to trimming and J lost 0 bases; unmatched junction nucleotides: 4. Looked up from germline, CDR1 is SGHRS and CDR2 is YFSETQ.

The chain combines TRBV28 with TRBJ1-1; D uncertain. Trimming left V 3 bases short and J 0 bases short, with 14 bases between. CDR3 size: 16 residues. Germline CDR1 reads MDHEN; CDR2 reads SYDVKM. Written as DNA, the CDR3 is TGTGCCAGCAGTTTGGGTAGCCATTACATGAACACTGAAGCTTTCTTT. Protein: CASSLGSHYMNTEAFF. Drawing the rest from reference TRBV28 and TRBJ1-1, the complete variable domain is DVKVTQSSRYLVKRTGEKVFLECVQDMDHENMFWYRQDPGLGLRLIYFSYDVKMKEKGDIPEGYSVSREKKERFSLILESASTNQTSMYLCASSLGSHYMNTEAFFGQGTRLTVV.

V and J are TRBV4-1 and TRBJ2-7; 10 nucleotides agree with TRBD2. The CDR3 extends over 17 amino acids. The germline V gene encodes CDR1 MGHRA and CDR2 YSYEKL. Trimming removed 1 base from V and 4 bases from J; junction bases left unmatched: 10. CDR3 DNA: TGCGCCAGCAGCCAAGGTTTAGCGGGAGGAAGAGTGTACGAGCAGTACTTC. This sequence encodes CASSQGLAGGRVYEQYF.

The genes are TRBV30 and TRBJ1-5; no clear D gene. V lost 2 bases, J lost 3 bases, and 8 bases lay in between. The CDR3 loop spans 13 amino acids. CDR1 is GTSNPN and CDR2 is SVGIG in the germline V gene (reference sequence). CDR3 amino acids: CAWSTRNNQPQHF. CDR3 DNA: TGTGCCTGGAGTACTAGGAACAATCAGCCCCAGCATTTT.

Written as DNA, the CDR3 is TGCGCCAGCAACCGGGCCGCGGGGGGCACTGAAGCTTTCTTT. Translated, it gives CASNRAAGGTEAFF. The chain uses TRBV5-1 and TRBJ1-1, with D possibly TRBD1 on 5 matching bases. The germline gives CDR1 SGHRS, CDR2 YFSETQ. This CDR3 has 14 residues. V shed 6 bases and J shed 4 bases, with 16 bases lying between them. The full variable domain, in which reference TRBV5-1 and TRBJ1-1 provide the parts outside the CDR3, is KAGVTQTPRYLIKTRGQQVTLSCSPISGHRSVSWYQQTPGQGLQFLFEYFSETQRNKGNFPGRFSGRQFSNSRSEMNVSTLELGDSALYLCASNRAAGGTEAFFGQGTRLTVV.

The rearrangement joins TRBV14 to TRBJ1-1, with D perhaps TRBD1 (5 bases). The CDR3 is 14 amino acids. Trimming shortened V by 6 bases and J by 4 bases, and 15 bases separated the two germline ends. Germline V lookup: CDR1 SGHDN, CDR2 FVKESK. CDR3 amino acids: CASSPFGGSTEAFF. For the CDR3, the DNA is TGTGCCAGCAGTCCCTTTGGGGGGAGCACTGAAGCTTTCTTT.

The chain is built from TRBV3-1 (or the pseudogene TRBV3-2) and TRBJ1-1; the D gene is possibly TRBD1 (5 bases). The CDR3 consists of 14 residues. Germline V gives CDR1 LGHDT, CDR2 YNNKEL (reference sequence). Deletions cut 3 bases from V and 1 base from J, with 9 bases between. CDR3 region: CASSQTQANTEAFF. The CDR3 nucleotides read TGTGCCAGCAGCCAGACACAGGCGAACACTGAAGCTTTCTTT.